The sequence of this T cell receptor beta chain was determined in a study of blood T cell repertoires in COVID-19. At the level of the study: Sample material is recorded as cDNA or gDNA derived from T cells, B-cell-depleted T cells, or PBMCs.

Participants were aged roughly 18 to 90 years, lived in about two dozen US areas, and enrolled virtually. Which cohort a participant joined came from the clinical history participants gave. CDR3 length: 16 amino acids. J lost 3 bases, V lost 6 bases, and 11 bases had no gene match. Germline-derived CDR1 and CDR2 are SGDLS and YYNGEE. Profiling relied on immunoSEQ multiplex PCR, and the TCRdb table lists in-frame clones only, not all of them. The sample contains 240,000 or so clones, roughly 86% of which appear only once. This chain uses TRBV9 with TRBJ2-1, with 8 positions matching TRBD2. This clonotype was sampled from a woman aged 35 to 49 with acute COVID-19. The sample comprised PBMCs or T cells enriched from blood (not recorded which). This CDR3 reads CASMTSSGHHYNEQFF. DNA for the CDR3: TGTGCCAGCATGACGTCTAGCGGGCATCACTACAATGAGCAGTTCTTC.